This T cell receptor beta chain was retrieved from a study of blood T cell repertoires in COVID-19. Only in-frame clones appear in the TCRdb table, and some are missing; sequencing was by immunoSEQ multiplex PCR. The repertoire holds tens of thousands of clones, with about 90% as singletons. The receptor was isolated from a human donor with active COVID-19. The donor label of this sample is uncertain. Sequenced material: peripheral blood.

CDR3 DNA sequence: TGTGCCAGCACCCGTCCCGGGACAGGGAGGAAAAGGCCCCAGCATTTT. As protein: CASTRPGTGRKRPQHF. The V gene is TRBV6-4, the J gene TRBJ1-5; TRBD1 aligns across 9 bases. This CDR3 region has 16 residues. The V segment lost 7 bases and the J segment 9 bases; nucleotides outside the gene matches: 16. Germline CDR1 MRHNA, CDR2 SNTAGT.